This is a list of T cell receptor beta chains from one sample in a study of blood T cells in healthy people across ages. TCRdb analysed the 5' RACE reads with MiXCR anew, one entry per CDR3 protein. The sample has about 770,000 distinct CDR3 sequences, approximately 44% seen once. The sequencing sample was made of blood. These receptors all come from a man between 60 and 75 years old in good health. CDR3s include the opening cysteine and the closing phenylalanine or tryptophan. A D gene is named only where the DNA matches it firmly. Clone size appears in some rows only: once, few, many, or a class for an expanded clone.

few	TRBV5-1	.	TRBJ1-1	TGCGCCAGCAGCTTCCAGGCCAACACTGAAGCTTTCTTT	CASSFQANTEAFF
.	TRBV2	TRBD2	TRBJ2-7	TGTGCCAGCAGAATCCCGGGACTAGCGGGGAACGAGCAGTACTTC	CASRIPGLAGNEQYF
once	TRBV29-1	TRBD2	TRBJ2-7	TGCAGCGTTGCTAGCGGGAGAGGGTACGAGCAGTACTTC	CSVASGRGYEQYF
many	TRBV6-1	.	TRBJ2-5	TGTGCCAGCAGTGAAGGAGGGGCCTGGCAGACCCAGTACTTC	CASSEGGAWQTQYF
few	TRBV6-2/TRBV6-3	.	TRBJ1-4	TGTGCCAGCAGACTCGCAGGAGCTAATGAAAAACTGTTTTTT	CASRLAGANEKLFF
.	TRBV27	.	TRBJ1-2	TGTGCCAGCAGTCGGGACATAGCCTATGGCTACACCTTC	CASSRDIAYGYTF
once	TRBV20-1	.	TRBJ1-3	TGCAGTGCTAGTTTGACAGGTTCTCAATCGAACGAAAACACCATATATTTT	CSASLTGSQSNENTIYF
few	TRBV6-1	TRBD1	TRBJ2-7	TGTGCCAGCAGACGGACAGGGATGGCCGAGCAGTACTTC	CASRRTGMAEQYF
few	TRBV2	TRBD1	TRBJ1-4	TGTGCCAGTCACAGGGGGGCGGAAAAACTGTTTTTT	CASHRGAEKLFF
.	TRBV7-2	.	TRBJ1-1	TGTGCCAGCAGCCTCCCCCGGGGGGGCGGGAACACTGAAGCTTTCTTT	CASSLPRGGGNTEAFF
.	TRBV4-3	.	TRBJ2-3	TGCGCCAGCAGCCACGGCGGGGGCATCACAGATACGCAGTATTTT	CASSHGGGITDTQYF
.	TRBV6-6	TRBD1	TRBJ2-7	TGTGCCAGCAGCCCCAACCGGGACAGGGAGTCCGAGCAGTACTTC	CASSPNRDRESEQYF
.	TRBV11-3	.	TRBJ2-5	TGTGCCAGCAGCTTAGGGATCCCAGGAGAGACCCAGTACTTC	CASSLGIPGETQYF
few	TRBV7-2	.	TRBJ2-4	TGTGCCAGCAGCCCCTCCGGGGGCAGTAACATCCGGCAGTACTTC	CASSPSGGSNIRQYF
once	TRBV4-3	.	TRBJ2-2	TGCGCCAGCAGCGCTCGAGGATTTGACGGGGAGCTGTTTTTT	CASSARGFDGELFF
many	TRBV7-9	.	TRBJ2-7	TGTGCCAGCAGCTTATGGGGGGCCTACGAGCAGTACTTC	CASSLWGAYEQYF
.	TRBV9	TRBD2	TRBJ2-1	TGTGCCGGTTCGACTAGCGGCTCCTACAATGAGCAGTTCTTC	CAGSTSGSYNEQFF
.	TRBV20-1	.	TRBJ1-5	TGCAGTGCTATCCCGAAGGACCCTAATCAGCCCCAGCATTTT	CSAIPKDPNQPQHF
.	TRBV28	TRBD1	TRBJ2-7	TGTGCCATAGAGGGAGGACAGGGGCGAAACGAGCAGTACTTC	CAIEGGQGRNEQYF
.	TRBV5-1	.	TRBJ1-4	TGCGCCAGCAGCCGTGAAAGGGCCGAAAAACTGTTTTTT	CASSRERAEKLFF
.	TRBV5-1	.	TRBJ2-4	TGCGCCAGCAGCATCCAAACAGGGGCCAAAAACATTCAGTACTTC	CASSIQTGAKNIQYF
.	TRBV12-3/TRBV12-4	TRBD1	TRBJ2-3	TGTGCCAGCAGTTTCTCGGGACAGGGTAGCAGATTCAGGGCAGATACGCAGTATTTT	CASSFSGQGSRFRADTQYF